The clone carrying this T cell receptor beta chain was found once. Its antigen is undetermined. This record comes from a study of beta chain features in type 1 diabetes. Study-level information: Sorted cells, 90 million to 120 million in number, were examined across all samples. Study outcomes and limitations: When Type 1 diabetes patients were examined, their TCRB CDR3s proved moderately but significantly shorter in all four CD4+ subsets.

Reverse transcription of all isolated RNA meant that expressed TCRB transcripts were sequenced. Data came from immunoSEQ multiplex PCR; TCRdb stores just in-frame clones and leaves some out. The data hold roughly 330,000 clones, with roughly 14% observed a single time. The CDR3 covers 14 residues. The germline V gene encodes CDR1 GTSNPN and CDR2 SVGIG (reference sequence). Trimming stripped 0 bases from V and 4 bases from J, with 10 bases between. The sequencing sample was made of naive CD4+ T cells from blood. The chain uses TRBV30 and TRBJ1-5; D call uncertain. This TCR was recovered from a woman aged 18-29 years with type 1 diabetes. The CDR3 loop is CAWSVIGDNQPQHF. CDR3 in DNA: TGTGCCTGGAGTGTAATCGGGGATAATCAGCCCCAGCATTTT.